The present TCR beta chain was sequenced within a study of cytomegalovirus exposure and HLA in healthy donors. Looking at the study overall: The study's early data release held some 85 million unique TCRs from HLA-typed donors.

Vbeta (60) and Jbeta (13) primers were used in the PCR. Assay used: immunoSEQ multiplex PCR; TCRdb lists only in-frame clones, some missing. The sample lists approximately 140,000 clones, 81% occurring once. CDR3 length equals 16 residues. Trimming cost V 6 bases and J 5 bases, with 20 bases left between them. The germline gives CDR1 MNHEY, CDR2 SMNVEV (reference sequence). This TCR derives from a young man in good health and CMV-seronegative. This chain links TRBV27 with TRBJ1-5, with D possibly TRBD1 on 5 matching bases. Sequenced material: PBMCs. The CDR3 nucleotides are TGTGCCAGCAGCGGTCGGGGGGGGAGAGGCGATCAGCCCCAGCATTTT. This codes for CASSGRGGRGDQPQHF.